What follows describes a single T cell receptor (beta chain). There is no known antigen for this receptor. At one boundary the junction diverges from the germline segment, which might be a read error. Including the terminal cysteine and phenylalanine, the CDR3 comprises 14 residues. Only CDR3 DNA remains: 42 bases, in frame from the first base. As encoded in the germline V gene (reference sequence), CDR1 is MNHEY while CDR2 is SMNVEV. The CDR3 regions of human TCRbeta chains were analyzed by immunosequencing. On the authors' methods: TCRs in the repertoires were compared against a reference library of SARS-CoV-2-specific TCRs that had been generated with the MIRA antigen-specificity platform. Breadth was defined as the fraction of unique TCRs that were SARS-CoV-2-associated, and depth was defined as the fraction of total T cells that were SARS-CoV-2-associated. Using the MIRA data, every spike-specific TCR was mapped to the spike region that the TCR reacted to and assigned to either a CD4 or a CD8 class. Log10-transformed breadth and depth values were compared by one-way ANOVA with Sidak's multiple comparisons tests. The table comes from immuneACCESS by way of TCRdb, which keeps in-frame sequences with V and J called. Part of the clones is missing from these tables; in studies checked, under half for an unresolved V gene and the rest for unknown reasons. Clone size and the V and J calls come from that table; the DNA yielded D and trimming. The sample profile shows roughly 120,000 clones; around 85% of them were found once. The ten largest clones represent over 5.5% of the sample.

This specimen comes from a study of T cell responses to AZD1222 COVID-19 vaccine (dated by TCRdb to the early 2020s). As for the study more broadly: AZD1222 recipients with second doses at about 4 weeks or about 12 weeks were pooled, because spike-specific TCR depth and breadth did not differ between schedules. A total of about 250 trial participants underwent TCR sequencing, of whom about 200 had received two doses of AZD1222 and about 26 had received two doses of the MenACWY control vaccine. Trial participants were enrolled by age into subgroups of 18-55, 56-69 and 70-plus years, and around 150, 29 and 61 TCR-sequenced participants, respectively, were included in these subgroups.

On the study overall, not on this receptor specifically: Only a handful of AZD1222 recipients were SARS-CoV-2 seropositive at baseline, limiting conclusions about previously exposed vaccinees. In the small 56-69-year group, the increase in depth fell short of significance, most likely because of low power. Because no samples from the day 14 peak response were available, repertoires could be characterized only after the peak T cell response. The whole spike protein was spanned by vaccine-associated CD4 TCRs, and dominant responses were seen in regions 160-218 and 743-854. A significant rise in spike-specific TCR breadth and depth was observed after two AZD1222 doses relative to day 0 and relative to MenACWY recipients. Reportedly, close to half of the unique spike-specific TCRs recognized epitopes lying outside the regions that are mutated in the B.1.351 and B.1.1.7 variants. Participants were mostly white British and included more females than males, and it was suggested by the authors that clonal diversity may have been underestimated.

The sample's time point label is to be understood as: baseline before first vaccination. Vaccinee samples were obtained from the UK trials COV001 and COV002, which included a single-blind randomized controlled phase 2/3 trial of AZD1222 (ChAdOx1 nCoV-19) in healthy adults. For TCRbeta chain sequencing, PBMC samples were collected from trial participants at day 0 and at day 28 after the second dose. The sequence is built from TRBV27 and TRBJ2-1; a weak D assignment points to TRBD1 (5 bases agree). The specimen was peripheral blood, collected on day 0 of AZD1222 vaccination. This clonotype originated in an adult in good health. The nucleotide sequence is TGTGCCAGCAGACAGGATTTCTCCAACAATGAGCAGTTCTTC. The encoded protein is CASRQDFSNNEQFF.